The next 18 T cell receptor beta chains were all read from a single sample in a study of cytomegalovirus exposure and HLA in healthy donors. The table came from immunoSEQ multiplex PCR; TCRdb's copy has only in-frame clones and leaves some out. The sample carries around 160,000 clones, around four fifths recorded once. Material for sequencing was PBMCs. Receptors originate from a man aged 25 to 40 in good health and CMV-seropositive.

This chain links TRBV4-1 with TRBJ1-2, with D perhaps matching TRBD1 (5 bases). Trimming took 0 bases from V and 5 from J, leaving 16 bases between them. CDR1 and CDR2 (germline): MGHRA, YSYEKL. CDR3 length: 16 residues. CDR3: CASSQESGIGTYGYTF. CDR3 DNA: TGCGCCAGCAGCCAAGAAAGTGGGATAGGGACTTATGGCTACACCTTC.

The chain combines TRBV7-2 with TRBJ1-3; D is unclear. Germline loops: CDR1 SGHTA, CDR2 FQGNSA. Trimming stripped 5 bases from V and 8 bases from J, with 16 bases between. The length of the CDR3 is 14 residues. The CDR3: CASSPFLSPHTIYF. The CDR3 DNA reads as TGTGCCAGCAGCCCATTTTTGTCCCCCCACACCATATATTTT.

The chain couples TRBV4-1 to TRBJ2-7, with D tentatively TRBD2 (6 bases). Trimming pared 0 bases from V and 3 bases from J, leaving 15 bases between. The germline V gene has CDR1 MGHRA and CDR2 YSYEKL. This CDR3 region has 16 residues. The CDR3 protein is CASSQEGEEVFYEQYF. CDR3 DNA sequence: TGCGCCAGCAGCCAAGAGGGGGAGGAAGTTTTCTACGAGCAGTACTTC.

The chain employs TRBV6-5 and TRBJ1-1; 7 bases fit TRBD1. The CDR3 is 13 residues long. Trimming at V came to 2 bases and at J to 10 bases, leaving 7 bases not matched to a gene. Germline V gene data show CDR1 as MNHEY and CDR2 as SVGAGI. In DNA, the CDR3 is TGTGCCAGCAGTTACGGGCGAGGGGGCTCAGCTTTCTTT. Its translation: CASSYGRGGSAFF.

J is TRBJ2-1 and V is TRBV11-2; tentatively, D is TRBD1 (5 bases). V was pared by 5 bases and J by 7 bases, with 12 bases between. This CDR3 has 13 amino acids. CDR1 and CDR2 (germline): SGHAT, FQNNGV. CDR3 amino acids: CASSEGVYNEQFF. The DNA for the CDR3 is TGTGCCAGCAGCGAAGGGGTCTATAATGAGCAGTTCTTC.

V usage is TRBV30 and J usage is TRBJ2-1, with TRBD1 matching over 9 bases. Germline CDR1 GTSNPN, CDR2 SVGIG (reference sequence). J lost 6 bases, V lost 0 bases, and 15 bases had no gene match. CDR3 length: 18 residues. CDR3 bases: TGTGCCTGGAGTGTACTATTCCCTCGGACAGGGGTGGTCAATGAGCAGTTCTTC. Amino acid sequence: CAWSVLFPRTGVVNEQFF. The whole variable domain, remainder taken from reference TRBV30 and TRBJ2-1, is SQTIHQWPATLVQPVGSPLSLECTVEGTSNPNLYWYRQAAGRGLQLLFYSVGIGQISSEVPQNLSASRPQDRQFILSSKKLLLSDSGFYLCAWSVLFPRTGVVNEQFFGPGTRLTVL.

The V gene is TRBV29-1, the J gene TRBJ2-7, with 10 bases aligning to TRBD1. The CDR3 extends over 16 amino acids. V shed 2 bases and J 3 bases; nucleotides not matched to a gene: 10. CDR1 is SQVTM, CDR2 ANQGSEA, per germline. The chain's CDR3 is CSVEYEGTGAVYEQYF. The DNA for the CDR3 is TGCAGCGTTGAATATGAGGGGACAGGGGCGGTCTACGAGCAGTACTTC.

This clone occurred once. The gene calls are TRBV13 and TRBJ2-7; TRBD1 is a possible D gene (6 bases). The V end lost 3 bases, the J end lost 2 bases, and 8 bases lay between the germline ends. The CDR3 is 13 amino acids. The germline V gene encodes CDR1 PRHDT and CDR2 FYEKMQ (reference sequence). The CDR3 here is CASSLNRAYEQYF. In DNA, the CDR3 is TGTGCCAGCAGCTTGAACAGGGCCTACGAGCAGTACTTC.

Comment on this clone: The sample holds other DNA sequences that translate to the same CDR3. This chain uses TRBV30 with TRBJ1-5; 7 bases match TRBD1. The V gene end was trimmed by 1 base and the J gene end by 6 bases; junction bases not matched to a gene: 3. The CDR3 sequence is 13 residues long. Per germline, CDR1 GTSNPN and CDR2 SVGIG (reference sequence). The CDR3 DNA reads as TGTGCCTGGAGTGACAGGGACAGTCAGCCCCAGCATTTT. Protein product: CAWSDRDSQPQHF.

The J gene is TRBJ2-7, the V gene TRBV6-5; D ambiguous. Trimming shortened V by 7 bases and J by 6 bases, and 22 bases separated the two germline ends. Germline CDR1 and CDR2: MNHEY and SVGAGI. This CDR3 contains 15 residues. Written as DNA, the CDR3 is TGTGCCAGCACTCCTGGAGACTCACTATTCTCCGAGCAGTACTTC. Its translation: CASTPGDSLFSEQYF.

The V gene is TRBV7-2, the J gene TRBJ2-7; D may be TRBD1 (7 bases). The CDR3 is 13 amino acids. Trimming stripped 5 bases from V and 7 bases from J, with 15 bases between. Per the germline V gene, CDR1 is SGHTA and CDR2 is FQGNSA. CDR3 bases: TGTGCCAGCAGCCATTGGGACAGCGGGGAGCAGTACTTC. Its protein is CASSHWDSGEQYF.

The chain carries TRBV5-6 and TRBJ1-2, with TRBD1 as a possible D gene (6 bases). The V and J ends lost 4 bases and 2 bases respectively, with 15 bases between them. There are 15 residues in the CDR3. Germline CDR1 reads SGHDT; CDR2 reads YYEEEE. The CDR3 DNA is TGTGCCAGCAGCCCCTTGGACAGAACCAACTATGGCTACACCTTC. It is translated as CASSPLDRTNYGYTF.

The rearrangement uses TRBV6-5 and TRBJ2-5; 8 positions agree with TRBD1. After removal of 4 bases from V and 9 bases from J, the junction contained 13 bases not matched to a gene. The CDR3 spans 15 residues. Germline CDR1 is MNHEY and CDR2 is SVGAGI. The CDR3 DNA sequence: TGTGCCAGCAGTTTCCGGATGGGACAGGTGGCGGCCCAGTACTTC. Residues: CASSFRMGQVAAQYF.

This rearrangement joins TRBV4-3 to TRBJ1-4, with no clear D. The CDR3 spans 16 residues. The V gene lost 0 bases and the J gene lost 3 bases, with 11 bases spanning the gap. In germline, CDR1 is LGHNA, CDR2 YSLEER. The CDR3 loop reads CASSQDGRAANEKLFF. CDR3 sequence (DNA): TGCGCCAGCAGCCAAGATGGGAGGGCGGCTAATGAAAAACTGTTTTTT.

This clone has only one observation. This sequence joins TRBV6-1 and TRBJ1-5, with TRBD1 identical over 9 bases. V was pared by 2 bases and J by 0 bases, with 14 bases of the junction left unmatched. Germline CDR1 reads MNHNS; CDR2 reads SASEGT. The CDR3 runs to 20 residues. The CDR3 region is CASSERKDRGLIYSNQPQHF. CDR3 sequence (DNA): TGTGCCAGCAGTGAAAGAAAAGACAGGGGGTTAATATATAGCAATCAGCCCCAGCATTTT.

The V gene is TRBV7-2, the J gene TRBJ2-7, with TRBD2 matching over 11 bases. The ends lost 1 base at V and 6 bases at J; junction bases unmatched: 11. The germline V gene encodes CDR1 SGHTA and CDR2 FQGNSA. This CDR3 has 17 amino acids. The CDR3 is CASSLVGSGGVLSEQYF. As DNA, the CDR3 is TGTGCCAGCAGCTTAGTCGGTAGCGGGGGGGTTTTGAGCGAGCAGTACTTC.

The gene calls are TRBV18 and TRBJ1-2; D is unresolved. This CDR3 spans 15 amino acids. CDR1 KGHSH and CDR2 LQKENI come from the germline V gene. V was shortened by 3 bases and J by 6 bases, with 17 bases between the two germline ends. The CDR3 DNA reads TGTGCCAGCTCACCCCAGGATATGACCAAGAATGGCTACACCTTC. It yields the protein CASSPQDMTKNGYTF.

V and J are TRBV25-1 and TRBJ1-6; D not certain. V lost 2 bases and J lost 1, with 9 bases in between. The CDR3 covers 16 residues. CDR1 and CDR2 (germline): MGHDK, SYGVNS. CDR3 sequence: CASSEDLGSYNSPLHF. The DNA for the CDR3 is TGTGCCAGCAGTGAAGACCTCGGGTCCTATAATTCACCCCTCCACTTT.